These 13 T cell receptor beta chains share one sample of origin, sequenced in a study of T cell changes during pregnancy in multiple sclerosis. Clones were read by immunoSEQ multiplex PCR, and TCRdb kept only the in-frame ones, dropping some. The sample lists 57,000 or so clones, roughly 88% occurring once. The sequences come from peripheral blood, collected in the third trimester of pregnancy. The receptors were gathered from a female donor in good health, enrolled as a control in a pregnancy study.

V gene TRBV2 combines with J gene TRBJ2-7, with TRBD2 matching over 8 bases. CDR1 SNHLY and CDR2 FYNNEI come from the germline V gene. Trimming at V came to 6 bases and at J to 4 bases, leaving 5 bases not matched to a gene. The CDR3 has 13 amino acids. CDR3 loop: CASRPGTSYEQYF. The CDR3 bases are TGTGCCAGCAGACCCGGGACTAGTTACGAGCAGTACTTC.

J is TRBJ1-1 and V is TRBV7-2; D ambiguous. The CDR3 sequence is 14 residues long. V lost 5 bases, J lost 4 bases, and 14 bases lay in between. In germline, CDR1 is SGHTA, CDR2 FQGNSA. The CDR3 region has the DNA TGTGCCAGCAGCCCCCTCGGCGGCGGCACTGAAGCTTTCTTT. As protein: CASSPLGGGTEAFF.

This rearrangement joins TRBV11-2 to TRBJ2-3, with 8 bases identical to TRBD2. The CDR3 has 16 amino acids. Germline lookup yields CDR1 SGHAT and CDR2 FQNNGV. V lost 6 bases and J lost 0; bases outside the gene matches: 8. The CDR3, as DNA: TGTGCCAGCAGATCGAGCGGGAGAGCTAGCACAGATACGCAGTATTTT. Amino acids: CASRSSGRASTDTQYF.

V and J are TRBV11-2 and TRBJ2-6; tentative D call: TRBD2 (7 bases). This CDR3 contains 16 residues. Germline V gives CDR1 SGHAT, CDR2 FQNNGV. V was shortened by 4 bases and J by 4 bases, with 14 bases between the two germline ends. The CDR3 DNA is TGTGCCAGCAGCTCCTTCGGGGGGCCCGGGGCCAACGTCCTGACTTTC. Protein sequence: CASSSFGGPGANVLTF.

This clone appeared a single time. Here the CDR3 reads CASSYIQGGTDTQYF. The CDR3 DNA follows: TGTGCCAGCAGCTATATCCAGGGCGGAACAGATACGCAGTATTTT. V usage is TRBV6-5 and J usage is TRBJ2-3, with a possible D match to TRBD1 (5 bases). Germline CDR1 and CDR2: MNHEY and SVGAGI. Between the trimmed V and J ends, which lost 6 bases and 3 bases, there was a span of 16 bases. This CDR3 contains 15 residues.

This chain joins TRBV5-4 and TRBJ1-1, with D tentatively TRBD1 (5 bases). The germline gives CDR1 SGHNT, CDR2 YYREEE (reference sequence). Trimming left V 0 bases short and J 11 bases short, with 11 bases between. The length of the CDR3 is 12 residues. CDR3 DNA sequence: TGTGCCAGCAGCTTGGATGCGGGGGGTGCTTTCTTT. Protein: CASSLDAGGAFF.

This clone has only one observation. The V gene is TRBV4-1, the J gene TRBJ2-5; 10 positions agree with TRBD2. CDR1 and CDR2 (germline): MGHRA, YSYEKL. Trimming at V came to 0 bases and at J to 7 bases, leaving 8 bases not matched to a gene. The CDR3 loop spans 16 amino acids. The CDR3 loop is CASSQDELAGRGTQYF. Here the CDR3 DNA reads TGCGCCAGCAGCCAAGATGAACTAGCGGGACGGGGGACCCAGTACTTC.

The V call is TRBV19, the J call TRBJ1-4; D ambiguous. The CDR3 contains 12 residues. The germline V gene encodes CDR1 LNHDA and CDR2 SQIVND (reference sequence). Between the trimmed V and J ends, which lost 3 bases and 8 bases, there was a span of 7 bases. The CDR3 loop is CASSMVREKLFF. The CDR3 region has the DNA TGTGCCAGTAGTATGGTTCGGGAAAAACTGTTTTTT.

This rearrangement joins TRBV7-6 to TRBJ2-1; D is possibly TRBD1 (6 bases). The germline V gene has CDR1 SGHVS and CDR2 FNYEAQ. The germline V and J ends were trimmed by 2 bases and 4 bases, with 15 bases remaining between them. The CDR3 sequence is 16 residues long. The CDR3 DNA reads TGTGCCAGCAGCTTATGGAGCCAGGGGAGTTACAATGAGCAGTTCTTC. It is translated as CASSLWSQGSYNEQFF. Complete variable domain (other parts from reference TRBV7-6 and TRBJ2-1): GAGVSQSPRYKVTKRGQDVALRCDPISGHVSLYWYRQALGQGPEFLTYFNYEAQQDKSGLPNDRFSAERPEGSISTLTIQRTEQRDSAMYRCASSLWSQGSYNEQFFGPGTRLTVL.

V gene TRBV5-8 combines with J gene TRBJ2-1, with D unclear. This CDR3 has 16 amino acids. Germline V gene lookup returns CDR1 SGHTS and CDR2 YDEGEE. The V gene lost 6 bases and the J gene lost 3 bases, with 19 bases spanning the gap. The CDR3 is CASTLPNSRVYNEQFF. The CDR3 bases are TGTGCCAGCACCCTCCCCAACAGCCGTGTCTACAATGAGCAGTTCTTC.

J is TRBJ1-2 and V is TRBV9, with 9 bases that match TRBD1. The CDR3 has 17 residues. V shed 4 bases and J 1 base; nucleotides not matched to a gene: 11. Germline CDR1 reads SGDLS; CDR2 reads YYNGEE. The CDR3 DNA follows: TGTGCCAGCAGCTTACAGGGGGCCGAAATTCGTAACTATGGCTACACCTTC. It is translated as CASSLQGAEIRNYGYTF. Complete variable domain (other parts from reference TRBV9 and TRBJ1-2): DSGVTQTPKHLITATGQRVTLRCSPRSGDLSVYWYQQSLDQGLQFLIQYYNGEERAKGNILERFSAQQFPDLHSELNLSSLELGDSALYFCASSLQGAEIRNYGYTFGSGTRLTVV.

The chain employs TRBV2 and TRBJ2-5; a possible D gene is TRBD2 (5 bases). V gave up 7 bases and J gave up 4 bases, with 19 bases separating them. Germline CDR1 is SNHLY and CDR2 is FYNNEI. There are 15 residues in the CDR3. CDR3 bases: TGTGCCAGCACCCGGGGTTCTGGAAGAGTAGAGACCCAGTACTTC. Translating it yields CASTRGSGRVETQYF.

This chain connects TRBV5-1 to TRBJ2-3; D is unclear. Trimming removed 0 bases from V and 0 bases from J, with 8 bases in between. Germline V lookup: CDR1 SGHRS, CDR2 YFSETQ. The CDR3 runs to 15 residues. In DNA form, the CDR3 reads TGCGCCAGCAGCTTGGGAGGTCTTAGCACAGATACGCAGTATTTT. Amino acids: CASSLGGLSTDTQYF.